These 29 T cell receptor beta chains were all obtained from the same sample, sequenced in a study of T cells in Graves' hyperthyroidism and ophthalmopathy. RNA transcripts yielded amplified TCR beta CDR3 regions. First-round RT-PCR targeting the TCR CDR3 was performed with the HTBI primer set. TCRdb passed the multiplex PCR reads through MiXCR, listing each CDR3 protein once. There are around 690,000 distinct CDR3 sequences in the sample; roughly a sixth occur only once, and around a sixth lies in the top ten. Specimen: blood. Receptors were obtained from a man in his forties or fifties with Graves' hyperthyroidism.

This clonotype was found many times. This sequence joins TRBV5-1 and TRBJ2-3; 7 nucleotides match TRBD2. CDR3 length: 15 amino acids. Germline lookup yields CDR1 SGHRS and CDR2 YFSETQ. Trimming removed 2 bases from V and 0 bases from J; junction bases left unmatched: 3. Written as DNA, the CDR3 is TGCGCCAGCAGCTTAGCGGGACCTAGCACAGATACGCAGTATTTT. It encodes CASSLAGPSTDTQYF.

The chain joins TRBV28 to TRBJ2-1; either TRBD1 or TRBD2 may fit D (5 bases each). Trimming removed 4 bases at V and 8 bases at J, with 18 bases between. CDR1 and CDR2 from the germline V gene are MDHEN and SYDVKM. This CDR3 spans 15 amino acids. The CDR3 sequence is CASSSSTPRDDEQFF. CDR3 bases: TGTGCCAGCAGTTCCTCCACCCCAAGGGACGATGAGCAGTTCTTC. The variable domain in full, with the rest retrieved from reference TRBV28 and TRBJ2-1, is DVKVTQSSRYLVKRTGEKVFLECVQDMDHENMFWYRQDPGLGLRLIYFSYDVKMKEKGDIPEGYSVSREKKERFSLILESASTNQTSMYLCASSSSTPRDDEQFFGPGTRLTVL.

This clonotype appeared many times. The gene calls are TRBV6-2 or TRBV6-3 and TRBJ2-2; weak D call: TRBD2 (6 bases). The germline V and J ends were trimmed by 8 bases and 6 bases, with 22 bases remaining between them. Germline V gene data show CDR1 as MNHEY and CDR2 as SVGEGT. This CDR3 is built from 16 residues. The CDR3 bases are TGTGCCAGCGAGAAGCACGGGGGTCCATTTGCCGGGGAGCTGTTTTTT. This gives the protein CASEKHGGPFAGELFF.

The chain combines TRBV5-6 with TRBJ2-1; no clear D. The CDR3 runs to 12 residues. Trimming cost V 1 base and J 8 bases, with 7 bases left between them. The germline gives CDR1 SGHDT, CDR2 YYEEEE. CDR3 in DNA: TGTGCCAGCAGCTTGAAAGGGTATGAGCAGTTCTTC. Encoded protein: CASSLKGYEQFF. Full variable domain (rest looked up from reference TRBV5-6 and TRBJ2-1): DAGVTQSPTHLIKTRGQQVTLRCSPKSGHDTVSWYQQALGQGPQFIFQYYEEEERQRGNFPDRFSGHQFPNYSSELNVNALLLGDSALYLCASSLKGYEQFFGPGTRLTVL.

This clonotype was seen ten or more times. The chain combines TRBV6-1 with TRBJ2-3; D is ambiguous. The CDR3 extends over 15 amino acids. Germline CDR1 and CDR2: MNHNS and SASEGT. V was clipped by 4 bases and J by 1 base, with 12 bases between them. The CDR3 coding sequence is TGTGCCAGCAGTGGCTGGGGAACGGGCACAGATACGCAGTATTTT. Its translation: CASSGWGTGTDTQYF.

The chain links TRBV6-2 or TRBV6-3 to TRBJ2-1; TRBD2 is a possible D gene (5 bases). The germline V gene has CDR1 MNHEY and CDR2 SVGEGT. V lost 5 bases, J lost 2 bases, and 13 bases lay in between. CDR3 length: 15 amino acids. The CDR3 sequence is CASSNSVPPYNEQFF. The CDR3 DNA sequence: TGTGCCAGCAGTAATAGCGTGCCTCCCTACAATGAGCAGTTCTTC.

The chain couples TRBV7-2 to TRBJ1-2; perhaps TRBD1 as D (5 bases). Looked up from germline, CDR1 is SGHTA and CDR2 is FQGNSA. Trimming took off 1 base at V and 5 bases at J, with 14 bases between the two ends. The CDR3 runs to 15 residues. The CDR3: CASSLEHRGIYGYTF. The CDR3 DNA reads TGTGCCAGCAGCTTAGAACATAGGGGAATATATGGCTACACCTTC.

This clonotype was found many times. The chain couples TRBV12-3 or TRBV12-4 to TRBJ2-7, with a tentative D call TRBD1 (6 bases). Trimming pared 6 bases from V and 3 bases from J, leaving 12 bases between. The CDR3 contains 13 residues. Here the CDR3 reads CASSTGNGYEQYF. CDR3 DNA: TGTGCCAGCAGCACAGGGAACGGCTACGAGCAGTACTTC.

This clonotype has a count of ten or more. As DNA, the CDR3 is TGCAGTATAGGACTAGTCTCTAGGGGCGGTACGCAGTATTTT. The encoded protein is CSIGLVSRGGTQYF. The chain recombines TRBV20-1 with TRBJ2-3, with 7 bases aligning to TRBD2. CDR3 length: 14 residues. V lost 8 bases, J lost 8 bases, and 16 bases stayed unmatched. The V gene's germline CDR1 is DFQATT and CDR2 SNEGSKA (reference sequence).

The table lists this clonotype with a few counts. This chain's CDR3 is CASRPRGNYEQYF. CDR3 DNA: TGTGCCAGTAGACCTCGCGGGAATTACGAGCAGTACTTC. The chain joins TRBV19 to TRBJ2-7; D is perhaps TRBD2 (6 bases). Germline values: CDR1 LNHDA, CDR2 SQIVND (reference sequence). The CDR3 is 13 residues long. The V end was cut by 6 bases, the J end by 4 bases, with 13 bases between.

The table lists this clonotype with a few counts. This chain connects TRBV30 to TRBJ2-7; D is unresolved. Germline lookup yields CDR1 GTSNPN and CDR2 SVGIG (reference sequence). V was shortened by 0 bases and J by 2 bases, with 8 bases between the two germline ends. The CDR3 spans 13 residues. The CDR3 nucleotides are TGTGCCTGGAGTGTAGGATACACCTACGAGCAGTACTTC. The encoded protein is CAWSVGYTYEQYF.

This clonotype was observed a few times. CDR3 bases: TGTGCCAGCAGTATGCGGGGCTCCTACAATGAGCAGTTCTTC. Its translation is CASSMRGSYNEQFF. The chain links TRBV11-3 to TRBJ2-1, with D tentatively TRBD2 (6 bases). Per the germline V gene, CDR1 is SGHNT and CDR2 is YENEEA. Between the trimmed V and J ends, which lost 6 bases and 0 bases, there was a span of 9 bases. The CDR3 length is 14 residues.

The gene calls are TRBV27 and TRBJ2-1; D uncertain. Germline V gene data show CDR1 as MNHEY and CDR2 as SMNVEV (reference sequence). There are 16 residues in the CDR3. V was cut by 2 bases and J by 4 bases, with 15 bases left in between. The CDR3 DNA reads TGTGCCAGCAGTTTAACAACCGGGCCCAGTTACAATGAGCAGTTCTTC. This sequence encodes CASSLTTGPSYNEQFF.

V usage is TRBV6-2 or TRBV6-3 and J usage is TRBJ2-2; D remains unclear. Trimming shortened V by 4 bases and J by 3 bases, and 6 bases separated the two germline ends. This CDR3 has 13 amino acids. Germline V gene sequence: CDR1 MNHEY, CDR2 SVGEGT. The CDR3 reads CASSCSDTGELFF. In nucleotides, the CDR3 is TGTGCCAGCAGTTGCTCCGACACCGGGGAGCTGTTTTTT.

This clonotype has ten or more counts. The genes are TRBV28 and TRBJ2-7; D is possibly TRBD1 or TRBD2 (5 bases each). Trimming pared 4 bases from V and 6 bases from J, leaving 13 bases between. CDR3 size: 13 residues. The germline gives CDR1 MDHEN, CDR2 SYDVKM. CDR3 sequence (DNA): TGTGCCAGCAGTTCCCGAGTTGGGGGCGAGCAGTACTTC. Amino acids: CASSSRVGGEQYF.

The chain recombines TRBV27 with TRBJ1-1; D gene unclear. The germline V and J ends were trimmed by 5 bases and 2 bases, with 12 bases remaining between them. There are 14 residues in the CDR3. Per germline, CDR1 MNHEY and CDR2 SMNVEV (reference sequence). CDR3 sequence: CASSAQTKNTEAFF. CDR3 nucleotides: TGTGCCAGCAGTGCCCAGACAAAAAACACTGAAGCTTTCTTT.

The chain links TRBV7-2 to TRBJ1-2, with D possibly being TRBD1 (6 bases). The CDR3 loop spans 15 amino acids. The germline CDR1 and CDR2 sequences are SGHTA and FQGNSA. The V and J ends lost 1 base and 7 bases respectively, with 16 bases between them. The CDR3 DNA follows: TGTGCCAGCAGCTTAGAGGCCAGGGGAAGATTTGGCTACACCTTC. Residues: CASSLEARGRFGYTF.

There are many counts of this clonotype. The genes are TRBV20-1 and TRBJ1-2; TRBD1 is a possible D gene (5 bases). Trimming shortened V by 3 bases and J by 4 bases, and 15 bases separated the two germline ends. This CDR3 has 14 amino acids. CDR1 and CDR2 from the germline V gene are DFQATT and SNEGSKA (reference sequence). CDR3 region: CSARGSREGYGYTF. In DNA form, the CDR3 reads TGCAGTGCTAGGGGGTCCAGGGAAGGCTATGGCTACACCTTC.

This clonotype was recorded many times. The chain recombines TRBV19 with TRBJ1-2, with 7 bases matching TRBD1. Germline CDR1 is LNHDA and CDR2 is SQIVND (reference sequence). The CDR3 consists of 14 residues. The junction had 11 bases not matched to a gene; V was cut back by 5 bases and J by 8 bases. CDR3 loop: CASSQYDRVYGYTF. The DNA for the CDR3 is TGTGCCAGTAGTCAATATGACAGGGTTTACGGCTACACCTTC. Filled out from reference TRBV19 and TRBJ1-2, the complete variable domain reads DGGITQSPKYLFRKEGQNVTLSCEQNLNHDAMYWYRQDPGQGLRLIYYSQIVNDFQKGDIAEGYSVSREKKESFPLTVTSAQKNPTAFYLCASSQYDRVYGYTFGSGTRLTVV.

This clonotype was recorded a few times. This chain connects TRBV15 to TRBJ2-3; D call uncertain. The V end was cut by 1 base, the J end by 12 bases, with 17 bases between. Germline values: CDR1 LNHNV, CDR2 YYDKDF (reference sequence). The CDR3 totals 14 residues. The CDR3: CATSRVLSSTTQYF. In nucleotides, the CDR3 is TGTGCCACCAGCAGAGTATTGTCTAGTACTACACAGTATTTT.

The CDR3, as DNA: TGTGCCAGCAGTCGAATTCTCCTCTCGGGACAGGGGACTCAGCCCCAGCATTTT. Its translation is CASSRILLSGQGTQPQHF. This chain joins TRBV6-2 or TRBV6-3 and TRBJ1-5; 10 positions match TRBD1. CDR3 size: 18 residues. Germline CDR1 reads MNHEY; CDR2 reads SVGEGT. V lost 5 bases, J lost 6 bases, and 16 bases stayed unmatched.

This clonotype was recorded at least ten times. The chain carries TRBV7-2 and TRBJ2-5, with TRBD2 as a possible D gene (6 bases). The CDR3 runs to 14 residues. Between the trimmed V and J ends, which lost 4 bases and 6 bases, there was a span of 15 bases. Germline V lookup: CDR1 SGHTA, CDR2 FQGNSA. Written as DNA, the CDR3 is TGTGCCAGCAGCTATCCCGGGACTTCAAAGACCCAGTACTTC. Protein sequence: CASSYPGTSKTQYF.

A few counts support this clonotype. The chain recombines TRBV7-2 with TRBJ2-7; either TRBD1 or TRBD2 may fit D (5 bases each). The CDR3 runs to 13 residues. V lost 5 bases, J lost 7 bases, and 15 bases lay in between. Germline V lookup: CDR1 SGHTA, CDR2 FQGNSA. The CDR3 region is CASSAGTSMEQYF. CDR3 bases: TGTGCCAGCAGCGCCGGGACCAGTATGGAGCAGTACTTC.

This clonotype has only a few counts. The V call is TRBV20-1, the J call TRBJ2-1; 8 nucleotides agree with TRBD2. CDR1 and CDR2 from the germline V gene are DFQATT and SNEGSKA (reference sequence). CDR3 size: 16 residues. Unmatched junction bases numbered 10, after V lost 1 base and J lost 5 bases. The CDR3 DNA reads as TGCAGTGCTAGAGGGGGAGCGGGAGTTGGGAACAATGAGCAGTTCTTC. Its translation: CSARGGAGVGNNEQFF.

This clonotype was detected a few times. The CDR3 reads CASSFGSASEQYF. CDR3 nucleotide sequence: TGTGCCAGCAGTTTTGGGTCTGCTAGCGAGCAGTACTTC. The J gene is TRBJ2-7, the V gene TRBV6-5; D uncertain. CDR3 length equals 13 residues. The germline CDR1 and CDR2 sequences are MNHEY and SVGAGI. V lost 4 bases and J lost 6, with 13 bases in between.

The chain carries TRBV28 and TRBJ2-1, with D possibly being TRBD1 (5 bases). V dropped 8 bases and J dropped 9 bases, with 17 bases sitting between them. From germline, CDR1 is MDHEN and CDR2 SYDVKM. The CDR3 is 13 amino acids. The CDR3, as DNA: TGTGCCAGCTGCCTTGGGTCAGGGATTGAGCAGTTCTTC. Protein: CASCLGSGIEQFF.

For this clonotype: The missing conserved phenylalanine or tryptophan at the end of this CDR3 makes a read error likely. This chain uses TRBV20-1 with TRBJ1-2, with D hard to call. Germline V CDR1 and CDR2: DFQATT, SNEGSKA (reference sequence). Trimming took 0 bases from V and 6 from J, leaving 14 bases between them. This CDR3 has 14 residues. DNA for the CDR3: TGCAGTGCTAGAGAGAGATTCGTAACTAATGGCTACACCTCC. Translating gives CSARERFVTNGYTS.

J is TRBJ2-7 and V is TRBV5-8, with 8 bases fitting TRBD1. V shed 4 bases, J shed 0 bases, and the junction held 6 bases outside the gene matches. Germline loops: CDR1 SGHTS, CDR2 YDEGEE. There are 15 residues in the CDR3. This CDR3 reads CASSEPGGLSYEQYF. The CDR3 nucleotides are TGTGCCAGCAGCGAACCAGGGGGCCTCTCCTACGAGCAGTACTTC.

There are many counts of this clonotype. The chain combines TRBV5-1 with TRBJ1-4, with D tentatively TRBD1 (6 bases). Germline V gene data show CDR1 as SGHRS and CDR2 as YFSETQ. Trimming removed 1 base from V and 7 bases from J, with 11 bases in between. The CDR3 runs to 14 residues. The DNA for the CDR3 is TGCGCCAGCAGCTTGCAACAGGGTGCTGAAAAACTGTTTTTT. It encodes CASSLQQGAEKLFF. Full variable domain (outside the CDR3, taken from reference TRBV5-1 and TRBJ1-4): KAGVTQTPRYLIKTRGQQVTLSCSPISGHRSVSWYQQTPGQGLQFLFEYFSETQRNKGNFPGRFSGRQFSNSRSEMNVSTLELGDSALYLCASSLQQGAEKLFFGSGTQLSVL.